This passage covers 6 T cell receptor beta chains from one sample sequenced in a study of blood T cells in healthy people across ages. Through a sample-barcoded 5' primer and a J-beta primer mix, a second PCR was run for roughly 7 to 12 cycles. MiXCR, run by TCRdb on the 5' RACE reads, gives a single entry per CDR3 protein. The sample lists a few hundred thousand distinct CDR3 sequences, 25% to 30% occurring once. Input material: blood. Every receptor here comes from a woman aged 65 to 85 in good health.

V usage is TRBV5-1 and J usage is TRBJ1-2; D possibly corresponds to TRBD1 (6 bases). There are 13 residues in the CDR3. Trimming removed 2 bases at V and 10 bases at J, with 15 bases between. In germline, CDR1 is SGHRS, CDR2 YFSETQ. CDR3 DNA sequence: TGCGCCAGCAGCTTAACAGGGAGGTTCGACTACACCTTC. This gives the protein CASSLTGRFDYTF.

The CDR3 loop is CASSGGTSGYTDTQYF. CDR3 sequence (DNA): TGTGCCAGCAGTGGAGGGACTAGCGGGTACACAGATACGCAGTATTTT. The V call is TRBV28, the J call TRBJ2-3, with 12 positions matching TRBD2. Germline loops: CDR1 MDHEN, CDR2 SYDVKM. CDR3 length: 16 residues. After removal of 5 bases from V and 2 bases from J, the junction contained 5 bases not matched to a gene. The whole variable domain, filled in from reference TRBV28 and TRBJ2-3, reads DVKVTQSSRYLVKRTGEKVFLECVQDMDHENMFWYRQDPGLGLRLIYFSYDVKMKEKGDIPEGYSVSREKKERFSLILESASTNQTSMYLCASSGGTSGYTDTQYFGPGTRLTVL.

The rearrangement uses TRBV5-3 and TRBJ2-4, with 10 nucleotides matching TRBD2. TRBV5-3 counts as an open reading frame of uncertain function. V was clipped by 1 base and J by 2 bases; unmatched bases: 15. CDR3 size: 20 residues. This chain's CDR3 is CARSLTRGLLAGVTKNIQYF. The CDR3 nucleotides are TGTGCCAGAAGCTTGACCAGGGGGCTTCTAGCGGGAGTCACCAAAAACATTCAGTACTTC.

The genes are TRBV6-2 or TRBV6-3 and TRBJ2-5; D might be TRBD1 (5 bases). The end of the DNA fits TRBJ2-7 better, so the J call may be wrong. CDR3 length: 14 amino acids. Germline CDR1 is MNHEY and CDR2 is SVGEGT. As DNA, the CDR3 is TGTGCCAGCAGTTACACCGCTACAGGTAACGAGCAGTACTTC. Translated: CASSYTATGNEQYF.

This clonotype was seen ten or more times. The rearrangement joins TRBV24-1 to TRBJ2-5, with 10 nucleotides matching TRBD2. The better agreement between TRBJ2-1 and the DNA end casts doubt on the J call. Germline CDR1 is KGHDR and CDR2 is SFDVKD. The length of the CDR3 is 13 residues. The CDR3 spells CATRSSGSGEQFF. CDR3 DNA sequence: TGTGCCACCCGGTCTAGCGGGAGTGGTGAGCAGTTCTTC.

The chain links TRBV4-3 to TRBJ2-4; D remains unclear. CDR3 size: 17 residues. V shed 3 bases and J shed 3 bases, with 18 bases lying between them. Germline CDR1 reads LGHNA; CDR2 reads YSLEER. As DNA, the CDR3 is TGCGCCAGCAGCCAGAGAGCCCCCCTAGTCGTCAAAAACATTCAGTACTTC. This translates into CASSQRAPLVVKNIQYF.